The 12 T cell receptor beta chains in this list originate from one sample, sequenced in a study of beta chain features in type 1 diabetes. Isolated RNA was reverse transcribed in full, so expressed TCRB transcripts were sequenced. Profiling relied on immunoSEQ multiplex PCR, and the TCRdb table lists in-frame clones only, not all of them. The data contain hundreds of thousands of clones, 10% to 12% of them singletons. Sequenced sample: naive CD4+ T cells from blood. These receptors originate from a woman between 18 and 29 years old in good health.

CDR3 DNA: TGTGCCAGCAGCGAATCGACAGGGTGGGGCACAGATACGCAGTATTTT. The encoded protein is CASSESTGWGTDTQYF. The chain recombines TRBV6-1 with TRBJ2-3; 7 nucleotides agree with TRBD1. Germline CDR1 MNHNS, CDR2 SASEGT. This CDR3 has 16 amino acids. Trimming cost V 6 bases and J 1 base; bases outside gene matches: 10.

CDR3 residues: CASTPTEIRTDTQYF. Here the CDR3 DNA reads TGCGCCAGCACCCCGACAGAGATACGCACAGATACGCAGTATTTT. This rearrangement joins TRBV5-1 to TRBJ2-3; the D gene is possibly TRBD1 (5 bases). V was trimmed by 6 bases and J by 1 base, leaving 15 bases between them. This CDR3 is 15 amino acids long. Germline CDR1 and CDR2: SGHRS and YFSETQ. Complete variable domain (other parts from reference TRBV5-1 and TRBJ2-3): KAGVTQTPRYLIKTRGQQVTLSCSPISGHRSVSWYQQTPGQGLQFLFEYFSETQRNKGNFPGRFSGRQFSNSRSEMNVSTLELGDSALYLCASTPTEIRTDTQYFGPGTRLTVL.

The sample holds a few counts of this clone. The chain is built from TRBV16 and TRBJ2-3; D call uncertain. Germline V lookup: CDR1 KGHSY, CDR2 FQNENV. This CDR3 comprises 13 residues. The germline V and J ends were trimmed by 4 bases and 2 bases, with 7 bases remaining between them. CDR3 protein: CASSRVYTDTQYF. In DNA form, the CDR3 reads TGTGCCAGCAGCCGGGTCTACACAGATACGCAGTATTTT.

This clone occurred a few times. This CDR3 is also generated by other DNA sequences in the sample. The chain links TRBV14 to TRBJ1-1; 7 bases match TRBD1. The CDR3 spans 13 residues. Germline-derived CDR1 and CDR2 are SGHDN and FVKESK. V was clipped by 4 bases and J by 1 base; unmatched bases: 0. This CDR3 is CASSRDRNTEAFF. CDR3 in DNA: TGTGCCAGCAGCCGGGACAGGAACACTGAAGCTTTCTTT.

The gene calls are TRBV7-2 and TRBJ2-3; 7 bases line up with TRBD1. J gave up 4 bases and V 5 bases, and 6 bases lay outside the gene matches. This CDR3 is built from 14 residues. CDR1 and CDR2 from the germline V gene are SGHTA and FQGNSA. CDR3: CASSPDRAADTQYF. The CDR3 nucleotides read TGTGCCAGCAGCCCCGACAGGGCGGCAGATACGCAGTATTTT.

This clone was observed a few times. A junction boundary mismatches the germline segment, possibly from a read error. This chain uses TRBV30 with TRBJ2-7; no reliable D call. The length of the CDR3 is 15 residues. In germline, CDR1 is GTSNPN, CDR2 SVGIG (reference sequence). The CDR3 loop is CAWSVGHKPSNEQYF. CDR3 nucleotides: TGTGCCTGGAGTGTCGGGCACAAGCCCTCCAACGAGCAGTACTTC.

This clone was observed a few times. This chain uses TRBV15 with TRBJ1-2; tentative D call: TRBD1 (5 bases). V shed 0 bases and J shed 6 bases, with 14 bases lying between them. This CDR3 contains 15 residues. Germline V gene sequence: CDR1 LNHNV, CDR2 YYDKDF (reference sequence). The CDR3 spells CATSRDGGSRDGYTF. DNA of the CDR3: TGTGCCACCAGCAGAGATGGGGGGAGTAGGGATGGCTACACCTTC.

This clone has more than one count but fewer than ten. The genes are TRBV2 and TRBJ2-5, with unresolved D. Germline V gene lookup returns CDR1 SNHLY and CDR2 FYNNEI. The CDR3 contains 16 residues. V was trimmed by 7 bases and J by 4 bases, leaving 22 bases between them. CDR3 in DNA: TGTGCCAGCATCGAAGCCCCCGCTTCTACGAGAGAGACCCAGTACTTC. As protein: CASIEAPASTRETQYF. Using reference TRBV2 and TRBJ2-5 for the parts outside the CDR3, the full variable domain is EPEVTQTPSHQVTQMGQEVILRCVPISNHLYFYWYRQILGQKVEFLVSFYNNEISEKSEIFDDQFSVERPDGSNFTLKIRSTKLEDSAMYFCASIEAPASTRETQYFGPGTRLLVL.

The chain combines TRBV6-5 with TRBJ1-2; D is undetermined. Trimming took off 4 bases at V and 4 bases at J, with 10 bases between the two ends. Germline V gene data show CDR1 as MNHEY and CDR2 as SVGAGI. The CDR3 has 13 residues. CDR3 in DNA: TGTGCCAGCAGTTTGGGCAGTTTCTATGGCTACACCTTC. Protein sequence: CASSLGSFYGYTF.

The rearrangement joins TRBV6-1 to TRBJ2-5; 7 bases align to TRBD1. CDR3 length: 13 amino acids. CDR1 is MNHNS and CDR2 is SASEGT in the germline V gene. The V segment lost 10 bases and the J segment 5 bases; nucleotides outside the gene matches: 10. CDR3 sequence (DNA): TGTGCCATGATGGGACAGTTTATGGAGACCCAGTACTTC. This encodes CAMMGQFMETQYF.

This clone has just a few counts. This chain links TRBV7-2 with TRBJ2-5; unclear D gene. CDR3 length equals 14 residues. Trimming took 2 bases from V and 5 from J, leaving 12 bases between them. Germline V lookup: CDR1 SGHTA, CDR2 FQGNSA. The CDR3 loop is CASSLFGEMETQYF. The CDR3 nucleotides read TGTGCCAGCAGCTTATTTGGGGAAATGGAGACCCAGTACTTC.

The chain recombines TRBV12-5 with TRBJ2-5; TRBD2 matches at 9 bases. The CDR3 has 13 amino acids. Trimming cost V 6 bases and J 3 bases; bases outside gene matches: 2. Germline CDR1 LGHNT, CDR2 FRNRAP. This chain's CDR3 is CASGASGEETQYF. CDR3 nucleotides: TGTGCTAGTGGGGCTAGCGGGGAAGAGACCCAGTACTTC.